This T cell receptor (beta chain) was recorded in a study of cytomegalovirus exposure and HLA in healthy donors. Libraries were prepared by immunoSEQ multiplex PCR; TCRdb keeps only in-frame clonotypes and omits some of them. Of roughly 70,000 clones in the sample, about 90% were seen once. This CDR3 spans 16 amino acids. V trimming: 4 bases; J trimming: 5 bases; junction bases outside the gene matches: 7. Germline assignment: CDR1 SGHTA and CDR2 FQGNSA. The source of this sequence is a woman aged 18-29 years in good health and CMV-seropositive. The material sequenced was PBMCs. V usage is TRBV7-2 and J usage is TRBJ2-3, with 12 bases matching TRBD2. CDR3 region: CASSSGLAGPLDTQYF. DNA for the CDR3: TGTGCCAGCAGCTCTGGACTAGCGGGGCCATTAGATACGCAGTATTTT.